What follows are 16 T cell receptor beta chains derived from one specimen sequenced in a study of PD-1 blockade in classical Hodgkin lymphoma. TCRdb's table, derived via immunoSEQ multiplex PCR, lists solely in-frame clones and lacks some. Of 21,000 or so clones in the sample, 75% to 90% were seen once. Time point indicated: cycle 4 day 1 (C4D1), after less than 7 weeks of nivolumab. Each patient experienced a relapse that followed autologous stem cell transplantation, and brentuximab vedotin exposure varied. The input for sequencing was peripheral blood mononuclear cells (PBMCs), taken before the fourth cycle of nivolumab. These receptors came from a human donor with classical Hodgkin lymphoma.

The V call is TRBV30, the J call TRBJ1-4; 11 positions agree with TRBD1. The CDR3 is made up of 15 amino acids. CDR1 GTSNPN and CDR2 SVGIG come from the germline V gene (reference sequence). V lost 1 base, J lost 5 bases, and 3 bases stayed unmatched. CDR3 region: CAWSEGTGGNEKLFF. The CDR3 DNA reads TGTGCCTGGAGTGAGGGGACAGGGGGAAATGAAAAACTGTTTTTT.

The chain uses TRBV7-2 and TRBJ2-3; TRBD2 might be the D (6 bases). V was shortened by 1 base and J by 2 bases, with 13 bases between the two germline ends. The germline V gene has CDR1 SGHTA and CDR2 FQGNSA. CDR3 length: 16 amino acids. Here the CDR3 DNA reads TGTGCCAGCAGCTTAGTTGGCGGGACCTCCACAGATACGCAGTATTTT. Translation: CASSLVGGTSTDTQYF.

The rearrangement links TRBV6-6 to TRBJ2-5; TRBD2 agrees at 7 bases. V lost 6 bases and J lost 2; bases outside the gene matches: 6. This CDR3 spans 14 amino acids. The V gene's germline CDR1 is MNHNY and CDR2 SVGAGI (reference sequence). As DNA, the CDR3 is TGTGCCAGCAGCCGGGACTACCTACAAGAGACCCAGTACTTC. It translates to CASSRDYLQETQYF.

Here the CDR3 reads CASSVGGTLTYEQYF. In nucleotides, the CDR3 is TGTGCCAGCAGCGTCGGGGGCACTCTCACCTACGAGCAGTACTTC. The chain joins TRBV9 to TRBJ2-7, with D possibly called TRBD1 or TRBD2 (6 bases each). The germline CDR1 and CDR2 sequences are SGDLS and YYNGEE. Trimming left V 2 bases short and J 2 bases short, with 14 bases between. There are 15 residues in the CDR3.

V usage is TRBV7-2 and J usage is TRBJ2-2, with D possibly TRBD2 on 5 matching bases. The CDR3 contains 15 residues. CDR1 is SGHTA and CDR2 is FQGNSA in the germline V gene. V gave up 5 bases and J gave up 5 bases, with 15 bases separating them. Here the CDR3 DNA reads TGTGCCAGCAGCATGAGGGCCCCCATGACCGGGGAGCTGTTTTTT. As protein: CASSMRAPMTGELFF.

The J gene is TRBJ1-2, the V gene TRBV6-1; 7 nucleotides line up with TRBD1. Germline V gene sequence: CDR1 MNHNS, CDR2 SASEGT. This CDR3 region has 14 residues. With V trimmed by 1 base and J by 4 bases, 3 bases remained unmatched. CDR3 loop: CASSEVSGGYGYTF. The CDR3 coding sequence is TGTGCCAGCAGTGAAGTCTCAGGGGGCTATGGCTACACCTTC.

V gene TRBV9 combines with J gene TRBJ2-2; TRBD1 matches at 8 bases. V shed 2 bases, J shed 8 bases, and the junction held 11 bases outside the gene matches. Germline V CDR1 and CDR2: SGDLS, YYNGEE. The CDR3 totals 16 residues. CDR3 coding DNA: TGTGCCAGCAGCGTCGGGCAGGGGGCGAAGTCAGGGGAGCTGTTTTTT. Amino acid sequence: CASSVGQGAKSGELFF.

This clone has only one observation. The chain links TRBV18 to TRBJ2-7, with 10 bases that match TRBD1. Unmatched junction bases numbered 2, after V lost 2 bases and J lost 4 bases. CDR3 size: 14 residues. Germline V gives CDR1 KGHSH, CDR2 LQKENI. In DNA, the CDR3 is TGTGCCAGCTCACCAGACAGGGGGCCTTACGAGCAGTACTTC. Translated, it gives CASSPDRGPYEQYF.

This chain joins TRBV2 and TRBJ2-3; TRBD2 might be the D (6 bases). CDR1 SNHLY and CDR2 FYNNEI come from the germline V gene. The V end was cut by 1 base, the J end by 4 bases, with 18 bases between. This CDR3 contains 17 residues. CDR3 DNA sequence: TGTGCCAGCAGTGAAGTAGGGACTGTGGTGGGCCCAGATACGCAGTATTTT. Translating gives CASSEVGTVVGPDTQYF.

The J gene is TRBJ1-5, the V gene TRBV15, with D possibly matching TRBD1 (6 bases). V was clipped by 1 base and J by 3 bases, with 10 bases between them. This CDR3 contains 15 residues. Germline V gives CDR1 LNHNV, CDR2 YYDKDF (reference sequence). CDR3 sequence (DNA): TGTGCCACCAGCAGAGCCGGGACATCCAATCAGCCCCAGCATTTT. Its translation is CATSRAGTSNQPQHF.

The chain employs TRBV27 and TRBJ2-2; 12 bases are a match to TRBD2. From germline, CDR1 is MNHEY and CDR2 SMNVEV (reference sequence). The CDR3 covers 15 residues. The ends lost 6 bases at V and 1 base at J; junction bases unmatched: 0. CDR3 coding DNA: TGTGCCAGCAGACTAGCGGGGGGGAACACCGGGGAGCTGTTTTTT. Translated, it gives CASRLAGGNTGELFF.

The chain carries TRBV30 and TRBJ1-1; D unresolved. V lost 2 bases to trimming and J lost 0 bases, with 10 bases between them. Germline CDR1 and CDR2: GTSNPN and SVGIG (reference sequence). This CDR3 is 14 amino acids long. In nucleotides, the CDR3 is TGTGCCTGGAGTCTGACATGGTTGAACACTGAAGCTTTCTTT. Protein product: CAWSLTWLNTEAFF.

In this sample, this clone turned up once. The chain recombines TRBV19 with TRBJ1-5; 7 bases are shared with TRBD1. With 7 bases clipped from V and 0 bases from J, the junction kept 6 bases outside the gene matches. The CDR3 totals 15 residues. Germline CDR1 and CDR2: LNHDA and SQIVND (reference sequence). CDR3 in amino acids: CASKDRQNSNQPQHF. CDR3 nucleotides: TGTGCCAGTAAGGACAGGCAAAATAGCAATCAGCCCCAGCATTTT. Using reference TRBV19 and TRBJ1-5 for the parts outside the CDR3, the full variable domain is DGGITQSPKYLFRKEGQNVTLSCEQNLNHDAMYWYRQDPGQGLRLIYYSQIVNDFQKGDIAEGYSVSREKKESFPLTVTSAQKNPTAFYLCASKDRQNSNQPQHFGDGTRLSIL.

The chain is built from TRBV6-1 and TRBJ1-1; D is unclear. The germline CDR1 and CDR2 sequences are MNHNS and SASEGT. V lost 1 base and J lost 2, with 11 bases in between. This CDR3 comprises 15 residues. The CDR3 reads CASSEGLWVNTEAFF. The CDR3 coding sequence is TGTGCCAGCAGTGAAGGGTTGTGGGTTAACACTGAAGCTTTCTTT.

V usage is TRBV25-1 and J usage is TRBJ1-2; D perhaps matches TRBD1 (6 bases). CDR3 length: 12 residues. The germline V gene has CDR1 MGHDK and CDR2 SYGVNS. V was shortened by 4 bases and J by 6 bases, with 9 bases between the two germline ends. The CDR3 nucleotides are TGTGCCAGCAGTGGGGGGGGCCATGGCTACACCTTC. This gives the protein CASSGGGHGYTF.

This clone is a singleton in its sample. This sequence joins TRBV5-1 and TRBJ2-1; 7 positions agree with TRBD2. Germline V gene data show CDR1 as SGHRS and CDR2 as YFSETQ. The CDR3 runs to 15 residues. The V segment lost 5 bases and the J segment 0 bases; nucleotides outside the gene matches: 5. The CDR3, as DNA: TGCGCCAGCAGTCCCGGGGAGGGCTCCTACAATGAGCAGTTCTTC. This codes for CASSPGEGSYNEQFF.